One and the same sample provided the 32 T cell receptor beta chains below, sequenced in a study of T cell responses to AZD1222 COVID-19 vaccine. Using immunoSEQ multiplex PCR, the repertoire was profiled, and TCRdb retains in-frame clones only, with some absent. The data show approximately 30,000 clones, approximately 90% seen once. This specimen was peripheral blood, taken 28 days after the second AZD1222 dose. All receptors derive from an adult who received the AZD1222 COVID-19 vaccine.

By proportion, this clone is medium-sized. The V gene is TRBV5-1, the J gene TRBJ1-4, with no clear D. From germline, CDR1 is SGHRS and CDR2 YFSETQ. The CDR3 is 16 residues long. Trimming shortened V by 0 bases and J by 7 bases, and 16 bases separated the two germline ends. The CDR3, as DNA: TGCGCCAGCAGCTTGGGCACTGGCAACGGAGTTGAAAAACTGTTTTTT. Its protein product is CASSLGTGNGVEKLFF.

V is TRBV14 and J is TRBJ1-2; 10 bases match TRBD1. CDR1 SGHDN and CDR2 FVKESK come from the germline V gene. The V and J ends lost 4 bases and 2 bases, in that order; junction bases with no gene match: 4. This CDR3 contains 15 residues. The chain's CDR3 is CASSPDRGRNYGYTF. The CDR3, as DNA: TGTGCCAGCAGCCCAGACAGGGGGCGGAACTATGGCTACACCTTC.

The chain joins TRBV7-9 to TRBJ1-6; no clear D gene. This CDR3 contains 15 residues. With 8 bases removed from V and 0 bases from J, the gap between germline ends came to 11 bases. Germline CDR1 reads SEHNR; CDR2 reads FQNEAQ (reference sequence). The CDR3 bases are TGTGCCAGCGTCTCGGGGAGCTCCTATAATTCACCCCTCCACTTT. Its protein is CASVSGSSYNSPLHF.

V is TRBV20-1 and J is TRBJ1-5; D call uncertain. The V end was cut by 6 bases, the J end by 15 bases, with 18 bases between. This CDR3 is 11 amino acids long. Germline V gene sequence: CDR1 DFQATT, CDR2 SNEGSKA (reference sequence). DNA for the CDR3: TGCAGTGCCGAGGACGGTGGTGTGCCGCATTTT. Amino acids: CSAEDGGVPHF.

The chain is built from TRBV7-2 and TRBJ1-3; the D is unclear. The V gene's germline CDR1 is SGHTA and CDR2 FQGNSA. Trimming took 5 bases from V and 8 from J, leaving 10 bases between them. CDR3 length: 12 residues. CDR3 in amino acids: CASSLNTDTIYF. The CDR3 region has the DNA TGTGCCAGCAGCCTGAATACGGACACCATATATTTT.

V is TRBV19 and J is TRBJ1-1, with D perhaps TRBD1 (6 bases). CDR3 length equals 17 residues. CDR1 LNHDA and CDR2 SQIVND come from the germline V gene (reference sequence). V was shortened by 3 bases and J by 1 base, with 18 bases between the two germline ends. The CDR3 DNA reads TGTGCCAGTAGTATCCTCTTCACCTACAGGGCGAACACTGAAGCTTTCTTT. Translating it yields CASSILFTYRANTEAFF.

By frequency in the sample, this clone is medium-sized. One base away lies a much larger clone, so this may be a sequencing read error. Other DNA sequences from this sample encode an identical CDR3 as well. This chain joins TRBV10-3 and TRBJ1-5, with 10 bases matching TRBD1. From germline, CDR1 is ENHRY and CDR2 SYGVKD. J gave up 1 base and V 8 bases, and 2 bases lay outside the gene matches. The CDR3 is made up of 14 amino acids. The CDR3 nucleotides read TGTGCCATCGGGACAGGGGACAGCAATCAGCCCCAGCATTTT. The encoded protein is CAIGTGDSNQPQHF.

J is TRBJ2-5 and V is TRBV2, with a weak D call TRBD2 (7 bases). Per germline, CDR1 SNHLY and CDR2 FYNNEI. This CDR3 has 14 residues. V was trimmed by 6 bases and J by 4 bases, leaving 15 bases between them. The CDR3 sequence is CASSRTGRVETQYF. DNA of the CDR3: TGTGCCAGCAGCCGTACAGGGAGGGTAGAGACCCAGTACTTC.

CDR3 nucleotides: TGCGCCAGCAGCCAGGCCCTGGCGACCACCTACAATGAGCAGTTCTTC. Protein: CASSQALATTYNEQFF. The chain joins TRBV4-1 to TRBJ2-1; D uncertain. The CDR3 consists of 16 residues. The V end was cut by 3 bases, the J end by 2 bases, with 14 bases between. Germline values: CDR1 MGHRA, CDR2 YSYEKL.

The genes are TRBV9 and TRBJ1-6; a weak D match, TRBD1 (5 bases). Germline values: CDR1 SGDLS, CDR2 YYNGEE. The CDR3 extends over 13 amino acids. V dropped 0 bases and J dropped 10 bases, with 8 bases sitting between them. CDR3 sequence reads: CASSVDGASPLHF. The CDR3 nucleotides read TGTGCCAGCAGCGTAGACGGGGCATCACCCCTCCACTTT.

The V call is TRBV29-1, the J call TRBJ1-2; D gene ambiguous. The CDR3 is 12 residues long. The germline gives CDR1 SQVTM, CDR2 ANQGSEA. Trimming removed 4 bases from V and 8 bases from J, with 14 bases in between. The CDR3 reads CSVVSNGRGYTF. The CDR3 DNA reads TGCAGCGTTGTTTCTAATGGTCGCGGCTACACCTTC. The whole variable domain, filled in from reference TRBV29-1 and TRBJ1-2, reads SAVISQKPSRDICQRGTSLTIQCQVDSQVTMMFWYRQQPGQSLTLIATANQGSEATYESGFVIDKFPISRPNLTFSTLTVSNMSPEDSSIYLCSVVSNGRGYTFGSGTRLTVV.

This clone appeared a few times. The chain combines TRBV28 with TRBJ1-5; 7 nucleotides agree with TRBD1. The CDR3 has 15 residues. The trim removed 6 bases at V and 4 bases at J, leaving 9 bases unmatched. CDR1 MDHEN and CDR2 SYDVKM come from the germline V gene. CDR3 sequence (DNA): TGTGCCAGCAGGGATGACAGGGCTCTGAATCAGCCCCAGCATTTT. Translating gives CASRDDRALNQPQHF.

This chain uses TRBV11-2 with TRBJ1-1; D ambiguous. Trimming shortened V by 5 bases and J by 8 bases, and 9 bases separated the two germline ends. Germline V gene data show CDR1 as SGHAT and CDR2 as FQNNGV. There are 11 residues in the CDR3. CDR3 nucleotides: TGTGCCAGCAGCCCCTGGGGAGAAGCTTTCTTT. Translating gives CASSPWGEAFF.

V is TRBV6-5 and J is TRBJ1-2; TRBD1 matches 7 bases. With V trimmed by 6 bases and J by 8 bases, 6 bases remained unmatched. This CDR3 comprises 12 residues. In germline, CDR1 is MNHEY, CDR2 SVGAGI. The CDR3 coding sequence is TGTGCCAGCAGCAGGGGGAAGGGCGGCTACACCTTC. It yields the protein CASSRGKGGYTF.

This chain connects TRBV7-2 to TRBJ2-2; 10 bases are a match to TRBD1. This CDR3 has 17 amino acids. The germline CDR1 and CDR2 sequences are SGHTA and FQGNSA. V was pared by 0 bases and J by 8 bases, with 9 bases of the junction left unmatched. In DNA, the CDR3 is TGTGCCAGCAGCTTAGCGTATCGACAGGGGGCAGGGGGGGAGCTGTTTTTT. Protein product: CASSLAYRQGAGGELFF.

As to this clone: At one end, the junction sequence differs from germline, possibly due to a read error. The CDR3 loop is CASSFSGISHEQYF. For the CDR3, the DNA is TGTGCCAGCAGTTTTTCCGGGATCTCCCACGAGCAGTACTTC. This rearrangement joins TRBV27 to TRBJ2-7; TRBD2 is a possible D gene (5 bases). The CDR3 sequence is 14 residues long. CDR1 is MNHEY, CDR2 SMNVEV, per germline (reference sequence).

DNA of the CDR3: TGTGCCAGCAGTGAATCAGTCGGGCCGAATGAGCAGTTCTTC. Amino acids: CASSESVGPNEQFF. The chain employs TRBV6-1 and TRBJ2-1, with unresolved D. V lost 2 bases and J 7 bases, leaving 12 bases between the germline ends. The CDR3 runs 14 residues. The germline V gene has CDR1 MNHNS and CDR2 SASEGT.

The chain couples TRBV14 to TRBJ2-5, with 8 bases lining up with TRBD2. This CDR3 spans 15 amino acids. Per germline, CDR1 SGHDN and CDR2 FVKESK. V lost 0 bases, J lost 3 bases, and 3 bases stayed unmatched. The CDR3 here is CASSQDLAGKETQYF. The DNA of the CDR3 is TGTGCCAGCAGCCAAGATTTAGCGGGAAAAGAGACCCAGTACTTC.

This chain connects TRBV7-2 to TRBJ1-1; D may be TRBD1 (5 bases). The V end was cut by 1 base, the J end by 10 bases, with 13 bases between. The CDR3 spans 13 residues. From germline, CDR1 is SGHTA and CDR2 FQGNSA. The CDR3 sequence: CASSLVEGVGAFF. The CDR3 nucleotides are TGTGCCAGCAGCTTAGTGGAAGGGGTTGGAGCTTTCTTT. Full variable domain (remainder filled in from reference TRBV7-2 and TRBJ1-1): GAGVSQSPSNKVTEKGKDVELRCDPISGHTALYWYRQSLGQGLEFLIYFQGNSAPDKSGLPSDRFSAERTGGSVSTLTIQRTQQEDSAVYLCASSLVEGVGAFFGQGTRLTVV.

The chain employs TRBV7-9 and TRBJ1-2, with TRBD1 matching 8 bases. CDR1 is SEHNR, CDR2 FQNEAQ, per germline (reference sequence). The CDR3 is 13 residues long. V was pared by 3 bases and J by 8 bases, with 5 bases of the junction left unmatched. In nucleotides, the CDR3 is TGTGCCAGCAGCTTGGGCAGGGGGCTCGGCTACACCTTC. It is translated as CASSLGRGLGYTF.

The V and J genes are TRBV12-3 or TRBV12-4 and TRBJ2-7; 8 nucleotides match TRBD2. V dropped 7 bases and J dropped 6; count of bases not matched to a gene: 2. The CDR3 has 11 residues. The CDR3 is CASKGTSEQYF. In DNA, the CDR3 is TGTGCCAGCAAAGGGACTAGCGAGCAGTACTTC.

In its sample, this clone was seen once. This sequence joins TRBV28 and TRBJ2-7; unclear D gene. The CDR3 length is 14 residues. The V end lost 6 bases, the J end lost 0 bases, and 12 bases lay between the germline ends. Germline V CDR1 and CDR2: MDHEN, SYDVKM. CDR3 bases: TGTGCCAGCAGCCTCGGAGCCCTCTCCTACGAGCAGTACTTC. This sequence encodes CASSLGALSYEQYF.

This chain uses TRBV12-3 or TRBV12-4 with TRBJ1-2; perhaps TRBD1 as D (5 bases). The CDR3 is 13 amino acids. V was trimmed by 7 bases and J by 4 bases, leaving 13 bases between them. The CDR3 spells CASIGGSGYGYTF. CDR3 sequence (DNA): TGTGCCAGCATTGGGGGTTCTGGCTATGGCTACACCTTC.

This rearrangement joins TRBV14 to TRBJ1-1; no clear D gene. Germline V gene data show CDR1 as SGHDN and CDR2 as FVKESK. Trimming pared 1 base from V and 7 bases from J, leaving 10 bases between. The CDR3 sequence is 13 residues long. The CDR3 protein is CASSQVIIGEAFF. Written as DNA, the CDR3 is TGTGCCAGCAGCCAAGTCATTATAGGTGAAGCTTTCTTT.

About this clone: This CDR3 is also generated by other DNA sequences in the sample. The chain recombines TRBV3-1 (or the pseudogene TRBV3-2) with TRBJ1-3; TRBD1 is a possible D gene (5 bases). CDR1 LGHDT and CDR2 YNNKEL come from the germline V gene (reference sequence). The CDR3 totals 14 residues. V was pared by 2 bases and J by 2 bases, with 7 bases between. CDR3 nucleotide sequence: TGTGCCAGCAGCCAACCGGGGCCTGGAAACACCATATATTTT. Translated, it gives CASSQPGPGNTIYF.

The chain is built from TRBV7-6 and TRBJ2-7; possible D gene TRBD1, 6 bases. This CDR3 region has 13 residues. Trimming stripped 5 bases from V and 3 bases from J, with 11 bases between. The V gene's germline CDR1 is SGHVS and CDR2 FNYEAQ. The CDR3 reads CASSGSGVYEQYF. The DNA of the CDR3 is TGTGCCAGCAGCGGATCAGGGGTCTACGAGCAGTACTTC.

The chain carries TRBV7-9 and TRBJ1-6; tentative D call: TRBD1 (6 bases). CDR3 length equals 15 residues. The ends were cut back, 4 bases at V and 2 bases at J, with 9 bases in the middle. The germline gives CDR1 SEHNR, CDR2 FQNEAQ (reference sequence). In DNA form, the CDR3 reads TGTGCCAGCAGCTCCGCAGGGGCCTATAATTCACCCCTCCACTTT. Protein product: CASSSAGAYNSPLHF.

CDR3 sequence reads: CASRLRDRDEYGYTF. The CDR3 DNA follows: TGCGCCAGCCGTCTTAGGGACAGGGACGAATACGGCTACACCTTC. The rearrangement links TRBV23-1 to TRBJ1-2; TRBD1 matches 9 bases. TRBV23-1 is an ORF, with its function uncertain. The CDR3 runs 15 residues. Losses at the gene ends were 8 bases for V and 8 bases for J; bases not matched to a gene: 15.

The CDR3 DNA is TGTGCCAGCAGTTTGGCCTCCTACAATGAGCAGTTCTTC. As protein: CASSLASYNEQFF. V is TRBV12-3 or TRBV12-4 and J is TRBJ2-1; D gene unclear. V lost 3 bases and J lost 0, with 3 bases in between. The CDR3 covers 13 residues.

The CDR3 here is CASSESSAGNTIYF. The CDR3 bases are TGCGCCAGCAGTGAGTCTTCAGCTGGAAACACCATATATTTT. This rearrangement joins TRBV10-1 to TRBJ1-3, with D uncertain. V dropped 0 bases and J dropped 2 bases, with 5 bases sitting between them. The CDR3 runs to 14 residues. CDR1 and CDR2 (germline): WNHNN, SYGVQD (reference sequence).

This sequence joins TRBV10-3 and TRBJ2-3; 11 positions agree with TRBD2. V shed 7 bases and J 6 bases; nucleotides not matched to a gene: 9. The CDR3 loop spans 15 amino acids. Germline V gene sequence: CDR1 ENHRY, CDR2 SYGVKD. This CDR3 reads CAINPGASGGDTQYF. CDR3 sequence (DNA): TGTGCCATCAACCCGGGGGCTAGCGGGGGGGATACGCAGTATTTT.

This chain's CDR3 is CASSLTESGSTLYEQYF. CDR3 bases: TGTGCCAGCAGCTTAACGGAGAGCGGGAGTACACTCTACGAGCAGTACTTC. This chain joins TRBV7-3 and TRBJ2-7, with 8 bases that match TRBD2. The trim removed 0 bases at V and 3 bases at J, leaving 10 bases unmatched. CDR1 and CDR2 (germline): SGHTA, FQGTGA. The CDR3 has 17 residues.